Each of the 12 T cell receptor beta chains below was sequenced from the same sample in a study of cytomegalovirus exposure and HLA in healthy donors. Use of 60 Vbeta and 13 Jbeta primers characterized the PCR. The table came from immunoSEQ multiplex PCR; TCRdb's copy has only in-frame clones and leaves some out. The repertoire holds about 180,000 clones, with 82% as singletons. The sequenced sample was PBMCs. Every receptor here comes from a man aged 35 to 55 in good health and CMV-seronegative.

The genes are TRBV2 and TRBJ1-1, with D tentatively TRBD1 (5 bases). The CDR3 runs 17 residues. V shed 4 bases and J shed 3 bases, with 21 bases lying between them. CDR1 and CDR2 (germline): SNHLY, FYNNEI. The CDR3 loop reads CASSGGDPWRGDTEAFF. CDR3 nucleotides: TGTGCCAGCAGTGGAGGCGACCCGTGGAGGGGCGACACTGAAGCTTTCTTT.

This chain's CDR3 is CAWSLGQGVSPLHF. DNA for the CDR3: TGTGCCTGGAGTTTGGGACAGGGCGTGTCACCCCTCCACTTT. This chain connects TRBV30 to TRBJ1-6; TRBD1 matches 9 bases. There are 14 residues in the CDR3. Germline-derived CDR1 and CDR2 are GTSNPN and SVGIG (reference sequence). J lost 10 bases, V lost 2 bases, and 6 bases had no gene match. Full variable domain (remainder filled in from reference TRBV30 and TRBJ1-6): SQTIHQWPATLVQPVGSPLSLECTVEGTSNPNLYWYRQAAGRGLQLLFYSVGIGQISSEVPQNLSASRPQDRQFILSSKKLLLSDSGFYLCAWSLGQGVSPLHFGNGTRLTVT.

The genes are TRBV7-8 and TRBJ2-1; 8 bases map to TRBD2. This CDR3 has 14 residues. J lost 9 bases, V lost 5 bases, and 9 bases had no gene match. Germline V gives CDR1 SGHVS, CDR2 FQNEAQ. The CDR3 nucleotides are TGTGCCAGCAGCCCTACCGGACTAGCCGGTGAGCAGTTCTTC. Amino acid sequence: CASSPTGLAGEQFF.

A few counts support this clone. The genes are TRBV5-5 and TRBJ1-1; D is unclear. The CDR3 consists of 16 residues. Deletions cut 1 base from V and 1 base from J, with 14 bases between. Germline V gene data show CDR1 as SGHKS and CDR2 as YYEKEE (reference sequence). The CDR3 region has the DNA TGTGCCAGCAGCTTGAAGGGAGCGATGCCGAACACTGAAGCTTTCTTT. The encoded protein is CASSLKGAMPNTEAFF.

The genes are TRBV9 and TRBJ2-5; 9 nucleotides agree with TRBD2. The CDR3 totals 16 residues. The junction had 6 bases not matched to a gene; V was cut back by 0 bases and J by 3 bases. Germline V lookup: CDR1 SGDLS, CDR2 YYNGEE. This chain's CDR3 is CASSVGLAGWEETQYF. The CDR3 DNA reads TGTGCCAGCAGCGTAGGGCTAGCGGGGTGGGAAGAGACCCAGTACTTC.

The DNA of the CDR3 is TGCGCCAGCAGCTTGTCTAGCGGGGACTCCTACAATGAGCAGTTCTTC. Protein sequence: CASSLSSGDSYNEQFF. The rearrangement joins TRBV5-1 to TRBJ2-1, with TRBD2 identical over 9 bases. CDR3 length equals 16 residues. V was clipped by 1 base and J by 0 bases; unmatched bases: 2. Per germline, CDR1 SGHRS and CDR2 YFSETQ.

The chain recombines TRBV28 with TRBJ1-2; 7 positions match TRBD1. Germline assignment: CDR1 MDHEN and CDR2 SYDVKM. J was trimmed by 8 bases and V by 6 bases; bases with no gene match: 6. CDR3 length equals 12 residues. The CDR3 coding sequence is TGTGCCAGCAGGCGACAGGGCGGGGGCTACACCTTC. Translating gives CASRRQGGGYTF.

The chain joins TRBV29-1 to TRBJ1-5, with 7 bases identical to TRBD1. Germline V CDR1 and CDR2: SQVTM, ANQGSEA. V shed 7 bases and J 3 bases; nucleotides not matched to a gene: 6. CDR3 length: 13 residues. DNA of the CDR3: TGCAGCGCTGCCGACAGGGTCAATCAGCCCCAGCATTTT. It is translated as CSAADRVNQPQHF. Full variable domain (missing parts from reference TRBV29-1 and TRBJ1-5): SAVISQKPSRDICQRGTSLTIQCQVDSQVTMMFWYRQQPGQSLTLIATANQGSEATYESGFVIDKFPISRPNLTFSTLTVSNMSPEDSSIYLCSAADRVNQPQHFGDGTRLSIL.

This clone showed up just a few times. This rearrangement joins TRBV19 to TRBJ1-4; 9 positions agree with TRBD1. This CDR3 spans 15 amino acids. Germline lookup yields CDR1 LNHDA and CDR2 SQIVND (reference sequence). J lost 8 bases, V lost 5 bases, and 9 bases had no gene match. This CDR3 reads CASSPGTGSGEKLFF. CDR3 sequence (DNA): TGTGCCAGTAGTCCCGGGACAGGGTCCGGGGAAAAACTGTTTTTT.

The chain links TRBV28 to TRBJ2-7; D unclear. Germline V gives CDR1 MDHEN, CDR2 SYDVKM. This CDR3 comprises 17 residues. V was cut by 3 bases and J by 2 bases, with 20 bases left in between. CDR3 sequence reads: CASSFIPRISRTYEQYF. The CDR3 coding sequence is TGTGCCAGCAGTTTTATCCCTAGGATATCTAGGACCTACGAGCAGTACTTC.

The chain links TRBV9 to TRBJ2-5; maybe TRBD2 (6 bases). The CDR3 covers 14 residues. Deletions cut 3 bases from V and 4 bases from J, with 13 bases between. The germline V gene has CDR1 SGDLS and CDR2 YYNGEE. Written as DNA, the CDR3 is TGTGCCAGCAGCGCCACTAGCTATCCAGAGACCCAGTACTTC. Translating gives CASSATSYPETQYF.

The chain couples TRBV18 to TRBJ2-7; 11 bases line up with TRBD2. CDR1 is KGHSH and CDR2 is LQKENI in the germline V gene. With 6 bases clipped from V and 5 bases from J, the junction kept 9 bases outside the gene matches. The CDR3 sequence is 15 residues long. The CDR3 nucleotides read TGTGCCAGCTCGCCTTCGACTAGCGGGAACCACGAGCAGTACTTC. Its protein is CASSPSTSGNHEQYF.